What follows is one T cell receptor beta chain and its context. Its specific antigen is unknown. No much larger clone is present one base from it, and per-base qualities are unavailable. The data stem from a study of identical twins listed by TCRdb under 2016. About the study as a whole: To test whether fetal clonotypes persist, the study used deep sequencing on TCR alpha and beta repertoires from monozygotic twins, unrelated adults of various ages, and cord blood. To rule out contamination, the twin experiments were replicated at different times with different library preparation protocols.

The research as a whole found: The excess sharing between twins in beta out-of-frame sequences was weaker because fewer shared sequences reduced the signal-to-noise ratio. Out-of-frame TCR alpha sharing in monozygotic twins was systematically underestimated by recombination models, whereas sharing between unrelated individuals was in agreement with the recombination models. Conclusions relied on cross-sectional statistical analysis, since the same donors could not be followed over many years. Compared with coincidental sharing between unrelated individuals, out-of-frame TCR alpha sequences shared between twins had an excess of sequences with low generation probability. Zero-insertion analyses could be partly confounded by invariant T cells such as MAIT and iNKT, although diverse VJ usage argued against such confounding for most clonotypes. Abundant cord blood beta clonotypes carried fewer insertions; young adult naive repertoires showed a weaker similar trend, while memory repertoires showed none.

Receptor amplification or capture employed 5' RACE. This sample was sequenced with an Illumina HiSeq 2000. Template switching introduced a universal primer binding site; the final cDNA contained a unique molecular identifier, enabling accurate counting of TCR cDNA molecules. Specific primers in the conserved constant-segment region were used to synthesize first-strand cDNA for the TCR alpha and beta chains. Each cDNA library was double barcoded, with a SMART-Mk sample barcode plus Illumina barcodes, to control for contamination. TruSeq adapter sequences and Illumina sample barcodes were added in two successive PCR steps. The TCR alpha and beta cDNA libraries were sequenced on the Illumina HiSeq platform using custom primers. Processing in the source paper ran as follows. MiGEC processed the raw reads to extract unique molecular identifiers, while MiXCR was used to determine the CDR3 positions. Recombination models were inferred per individual with the repgenHMM and IGoR tools using an EM algorithm. Shared clonotypes were analyzed with the tcR package in R, and sharing was normalized by the product of cloneset sizes. To study raw recombination free of thymic and clonal selection effects, out-of-frame nonproductive sequences were analyzed. The public reads were run again by TCRdb, first through fastp at Q25 and then through MiXCR, and only productive beta chains were kept. Duplicate CDR3 protein sequences are folded into a single record with the most common DNA and genes. The V and J calls follow TCRdb's processing rather than the paper's. This sample holds 600,000 to 800,000 distinct CDR3 sequences; approximately 22% were observed only once. The ten largest clones capture roughly 4% of the sample.

All donors were healthy Caucasians. Three pairs of female monozygotic twins, all aged roughly 18 to 29 years, were included in the twin cohort. The RNA used for TCR libraries was isolated from peripheral blood mononuclear cells. The same data also went into a second study, on T cells expressing NK-cell markers. As noted in the second study: In sorted CD3+CD56+NKG2C+, CD3+CD56+NKG2C- and CD3+CD56-NKG2C+ T-cell subsets from eight donors, TCR beta-chain repertoires were profiled. Among the eight sequenced donors, only one was HCMV-seronegative, while the other seven were HCMV-seropositive. In several experiments an anti-gammadeltaTCR antibody was added to restrict sorting to alphabetaTCR-expressing T cells. In 5 to 7 donors, the dominant CD3+CD56+NKG2C+ clonotypes ranked among the top 10 CD8+ clonotypes, making up roughly 1.0-8% of CD8+ T cells. Those dominant clonotypes were again the most abundant among CD3+CD56-NKG2C+ cells in a handful of donors, at about 25-65%. Whether the expanded NKG2C-expressing T cell clones were specific for HCMV antigens was left unclear. All eight donors whose samples were sequenced were randomly selected healthy volunteers, three of them men and five women. A commercial ELISA kit detecting HCMV-specific IgG in serum was used to determine HCMV serostatus. For roughly 6 donors, bulk peripheral blood T-cell repertoires were also sequenced from unsorted PBMC. MIGEC was used to demultiplex reads and group the reads by UMI, and MiTCR was used to assemble and quantify clonotypes. To remove erroneous sequences, TCR cDNA sequences were retained only when supported by two or more reads. Downstream repertoire analysis used the tcR package, and clonotypes were matched across fractions by CDR3 nucleotide sequence plus V segment. VDJmatch was used to annotate antigen specificity against VDJdb, with one amino acid substitution in CDR3 allowed.

The receptor's source is a woman aged 18-29 years in good health. Material for sequencing was PBMCs.

The sequenced DNA: TGCGCCAGCAGCCATGGACAGGGGGCTTTCGACAATGAGCAGTTCTTC. Translated, this is CASSHGQGAFDNEQFF. The sequence links TRBV4-1 to TRBJ2-1, with 11 bases matching TRBD1. The germline V gene encodes CDR1 MGHRA and CDR2 YSYEKL. The CDR3 runs 16 residues from the cysteine to the phenylalanine. Only the CDR3 part of the read is kept: 48 bases, read in frame from the first base. Relative to germline, V is missing 3 bases and J is missing 5 bases, with 6 bases of the junction outside any gene match.